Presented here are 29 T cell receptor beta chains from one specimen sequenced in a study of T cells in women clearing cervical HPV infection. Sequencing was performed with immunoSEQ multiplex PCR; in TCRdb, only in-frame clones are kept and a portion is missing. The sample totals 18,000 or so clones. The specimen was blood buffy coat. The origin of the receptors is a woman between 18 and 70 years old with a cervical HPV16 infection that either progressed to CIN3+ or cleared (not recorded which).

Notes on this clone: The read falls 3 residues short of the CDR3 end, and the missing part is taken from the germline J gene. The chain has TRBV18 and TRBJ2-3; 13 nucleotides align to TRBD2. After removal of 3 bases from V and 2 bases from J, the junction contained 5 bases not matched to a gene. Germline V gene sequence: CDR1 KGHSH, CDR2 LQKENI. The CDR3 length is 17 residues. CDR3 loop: CASSPVGTSGNTDTQYF. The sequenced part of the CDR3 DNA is TGTGCCAGCTCACCTGTTGGGACTAGCGGGAACACAGATACG.

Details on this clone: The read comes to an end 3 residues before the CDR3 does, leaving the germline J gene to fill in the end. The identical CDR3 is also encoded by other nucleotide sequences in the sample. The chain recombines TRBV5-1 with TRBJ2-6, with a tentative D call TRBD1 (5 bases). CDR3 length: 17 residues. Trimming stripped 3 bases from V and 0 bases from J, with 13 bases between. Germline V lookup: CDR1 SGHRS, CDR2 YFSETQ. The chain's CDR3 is CASSSGQAFSGANVLTF. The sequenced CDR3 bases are TGCGCCAGCAGCTCTGGACAAGCGTTCTCTGGGGCCAACGTC.

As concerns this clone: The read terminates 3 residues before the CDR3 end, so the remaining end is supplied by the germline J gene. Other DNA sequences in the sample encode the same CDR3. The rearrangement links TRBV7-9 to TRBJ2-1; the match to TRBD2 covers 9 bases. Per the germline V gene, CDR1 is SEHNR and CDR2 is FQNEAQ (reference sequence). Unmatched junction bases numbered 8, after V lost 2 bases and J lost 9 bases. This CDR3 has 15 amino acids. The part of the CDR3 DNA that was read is TGTGCCAGCAGCTTAAGTAGCGGGAGTTTGGGTGAG. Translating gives CASSLSSGSLGE. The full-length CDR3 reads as CASSLSSGSLGEQFF.

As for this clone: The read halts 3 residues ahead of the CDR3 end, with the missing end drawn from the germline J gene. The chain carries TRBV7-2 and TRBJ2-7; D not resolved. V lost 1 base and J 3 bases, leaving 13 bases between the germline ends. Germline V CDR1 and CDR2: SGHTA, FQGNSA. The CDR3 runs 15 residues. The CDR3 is CASSLGSSDIYEQYF. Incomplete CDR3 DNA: TGTGCCAGCAGCTTAGGTTCCAGTGATATCTACGAG.

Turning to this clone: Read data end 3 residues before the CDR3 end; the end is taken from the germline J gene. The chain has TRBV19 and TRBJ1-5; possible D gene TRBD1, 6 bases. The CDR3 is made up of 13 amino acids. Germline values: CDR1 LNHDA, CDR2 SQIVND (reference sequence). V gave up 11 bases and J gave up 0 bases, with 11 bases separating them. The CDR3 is CAAGTSSNQPQHF. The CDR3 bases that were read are TGTGCCGCCGGGACATCTAGCAATCAGCCC.

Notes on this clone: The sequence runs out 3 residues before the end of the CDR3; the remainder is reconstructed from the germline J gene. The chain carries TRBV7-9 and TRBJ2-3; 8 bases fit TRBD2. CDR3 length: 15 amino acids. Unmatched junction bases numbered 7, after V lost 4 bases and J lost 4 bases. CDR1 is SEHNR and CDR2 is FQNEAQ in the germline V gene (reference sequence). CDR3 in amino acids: CASSSAGGWADTQYF. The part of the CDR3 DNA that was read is TGTGCCAGCAGCTCTGCGGGGGGCTGGGCAGATACG.

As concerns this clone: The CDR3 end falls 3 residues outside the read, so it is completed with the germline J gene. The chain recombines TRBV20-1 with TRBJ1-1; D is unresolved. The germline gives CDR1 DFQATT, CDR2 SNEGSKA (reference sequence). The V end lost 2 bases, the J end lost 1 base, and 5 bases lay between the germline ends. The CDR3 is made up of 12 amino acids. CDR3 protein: CSARLWNTEAFF. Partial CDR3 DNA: TGCAGTGCTAGACTATGGAACACTGAA.

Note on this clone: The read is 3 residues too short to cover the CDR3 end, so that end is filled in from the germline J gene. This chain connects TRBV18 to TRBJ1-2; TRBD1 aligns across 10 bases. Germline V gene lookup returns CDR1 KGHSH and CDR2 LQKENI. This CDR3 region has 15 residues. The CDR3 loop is CASSPPGDRGKTYTF. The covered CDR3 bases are TGTGCCAGCTCACCACCGGGGGACAGGGGAAAGACC.

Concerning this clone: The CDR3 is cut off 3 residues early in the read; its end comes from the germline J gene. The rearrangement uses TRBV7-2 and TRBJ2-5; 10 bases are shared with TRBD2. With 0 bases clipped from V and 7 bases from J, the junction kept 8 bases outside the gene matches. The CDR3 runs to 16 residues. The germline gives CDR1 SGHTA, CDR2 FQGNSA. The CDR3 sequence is CASSLAPSGSYGTQYF. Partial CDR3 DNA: TGTGCCAGCAGCTTAGCGCCTAGCGGGAGTTACGGGACC.

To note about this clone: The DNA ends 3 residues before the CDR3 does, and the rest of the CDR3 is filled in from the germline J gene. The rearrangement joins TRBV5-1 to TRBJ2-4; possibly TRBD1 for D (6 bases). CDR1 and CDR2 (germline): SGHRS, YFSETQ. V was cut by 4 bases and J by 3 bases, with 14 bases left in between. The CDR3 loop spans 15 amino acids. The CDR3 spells CASSLQGSNKNIQYF. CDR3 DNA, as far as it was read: TGCGCCAGCAGCCTCCAGGGGTCGAACAAAAACATT.

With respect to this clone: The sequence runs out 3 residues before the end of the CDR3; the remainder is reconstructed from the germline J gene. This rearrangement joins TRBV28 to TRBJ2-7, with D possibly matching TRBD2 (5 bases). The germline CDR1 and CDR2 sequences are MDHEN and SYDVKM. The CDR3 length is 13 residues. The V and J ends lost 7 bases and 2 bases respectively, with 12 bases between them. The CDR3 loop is CASTGMRAYEQYF. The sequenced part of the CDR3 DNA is TGTGCCAGCACTGGAATGAGGGCCTACGAG.

The CDR3 region is CAISPGTMNTGELFF. The CDR3 DNA, read in part, is TGTGCCATCAGTCCCGGGACTATGAACACCGGGGAG. The chain recombines TRBV10-3 with TRBJ2-2; 7 nucleotides match TRBD2. The sequenced fragment ends 3 residues before the CDR3 boundary, so the rest is inferred from the germline J gene. The CDR3 loop spans 15 amino acids. Per germline, CDR1 ENHRY and CDR2 SYGVKD. Trimming cost V 5 bases and J 1 base; bases outside gene matches: 4.

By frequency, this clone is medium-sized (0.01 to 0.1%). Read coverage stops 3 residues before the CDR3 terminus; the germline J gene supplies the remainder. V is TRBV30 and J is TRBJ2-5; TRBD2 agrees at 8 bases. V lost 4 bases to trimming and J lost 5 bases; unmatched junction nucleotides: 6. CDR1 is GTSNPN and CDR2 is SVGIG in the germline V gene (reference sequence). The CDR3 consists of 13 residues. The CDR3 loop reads CAWNKRGRETQYF. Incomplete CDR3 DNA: TGTGCCTGGAATAAGCGGGGGAGGGAGACC.

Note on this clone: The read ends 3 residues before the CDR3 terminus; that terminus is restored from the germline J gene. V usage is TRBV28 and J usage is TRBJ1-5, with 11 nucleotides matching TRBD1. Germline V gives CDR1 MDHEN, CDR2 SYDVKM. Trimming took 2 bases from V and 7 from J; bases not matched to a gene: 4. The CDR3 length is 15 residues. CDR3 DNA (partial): TGTGCCAGCAGTTTAGATGGACAGGGGGCCCAGCCC. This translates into CASSLDGQGAQP. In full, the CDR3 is CASSLDGQGAQPQHF.

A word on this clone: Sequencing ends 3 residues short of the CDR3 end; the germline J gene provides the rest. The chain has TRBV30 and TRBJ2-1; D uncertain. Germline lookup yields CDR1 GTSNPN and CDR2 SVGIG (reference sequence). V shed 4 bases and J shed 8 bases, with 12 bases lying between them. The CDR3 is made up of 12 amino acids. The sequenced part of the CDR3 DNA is TGTGCCTGGAACCGGCTAGGCGATGAG. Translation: CAWNRLGDE. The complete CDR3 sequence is CAWNRLGDEQFF.

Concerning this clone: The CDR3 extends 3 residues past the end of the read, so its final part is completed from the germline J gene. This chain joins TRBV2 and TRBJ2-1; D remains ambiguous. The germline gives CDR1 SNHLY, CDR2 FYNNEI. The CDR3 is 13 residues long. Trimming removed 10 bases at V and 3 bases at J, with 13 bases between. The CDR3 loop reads CATASAFYNEQFF. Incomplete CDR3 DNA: TGTGCCACCGCGAGTGCCTTCTACAATGAG.

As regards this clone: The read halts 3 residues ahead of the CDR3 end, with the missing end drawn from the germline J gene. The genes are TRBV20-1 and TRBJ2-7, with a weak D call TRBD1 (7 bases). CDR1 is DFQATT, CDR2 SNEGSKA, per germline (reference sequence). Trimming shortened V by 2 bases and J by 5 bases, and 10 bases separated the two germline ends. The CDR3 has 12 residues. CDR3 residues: CSARQGGNEQYF. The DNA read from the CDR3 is TGCAGTGCTAGACAGGGGGGCAACGAG.

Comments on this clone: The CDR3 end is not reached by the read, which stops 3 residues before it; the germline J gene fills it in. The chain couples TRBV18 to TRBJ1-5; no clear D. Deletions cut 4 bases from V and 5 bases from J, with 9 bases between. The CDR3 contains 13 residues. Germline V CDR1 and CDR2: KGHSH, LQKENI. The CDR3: CASSRLEDQPQHF. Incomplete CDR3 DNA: TGTGCCAGCTCACGACTAGAGGATCAGCCC.

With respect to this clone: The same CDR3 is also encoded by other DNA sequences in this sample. The CDR3 bases that were read are TGTGCCAGCTCAACACAGGGGAAGCTGAACACC. Its protein is CASSTQGKLNT. The entire CDR3 protein reads CASSTQGKLNTIYF. The gene calls are TRBV18 and TRBJ1-3; TRBD1 aligns across 7 bases. The read comes to an end 3 residues before the CDR3 does, leaving the germline J gene to fill in the end. The CDR3 is 14 amino acids. Germline CDR1 KGHSH, CDR2 LQKENI. V dropped 5 bases and J dropped 7; count of bases not matched to a gene: 8. The full variable domain, with the rest looked up from reference TRBV18 and TRBJ1-3, is NAGVMQNPRHLVRRRGQEARLRCSPMKGHSHVYWYRQLPEEGLKFMVYLQKENIIDESGMPKERFSAEFPKEGPSILRIQQVVRGDSAAYFCASSTQGKLNTIYFGEGSWLTVV.

The DNA read from the CDR3 is TGTGCCAGAGAAGCGGGTAGCACAGATACG. It specifies CAREAGSTDT. In full, the CDR3 is CAREAGSTDTQYF. The chain employs TRBV30 and TRBJ2-3; D is possibly TRBD2 (6 bases). The read finishes 3 residues shy of the CDR3 end, and the germline J gene is used to complete it. The V and J ends lost 8 bases and 0 bases respectively, with 12 bases between them. This CDR3 comprises 13 residues. The germline CDR1 and CDR2 sequences are GTSNPN and SVGIG (reference sequence).

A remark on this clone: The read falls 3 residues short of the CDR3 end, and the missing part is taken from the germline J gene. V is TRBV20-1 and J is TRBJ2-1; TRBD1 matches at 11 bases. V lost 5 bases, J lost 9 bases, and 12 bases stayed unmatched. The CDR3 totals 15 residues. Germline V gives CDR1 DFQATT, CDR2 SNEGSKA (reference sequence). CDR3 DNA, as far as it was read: TGCAGTGCTGAAGTCGGGACAGGGGGTAATGGTGAG. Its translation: CSAEVGTGGNGE. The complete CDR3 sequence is CSAEVGTGGNGEQFF.

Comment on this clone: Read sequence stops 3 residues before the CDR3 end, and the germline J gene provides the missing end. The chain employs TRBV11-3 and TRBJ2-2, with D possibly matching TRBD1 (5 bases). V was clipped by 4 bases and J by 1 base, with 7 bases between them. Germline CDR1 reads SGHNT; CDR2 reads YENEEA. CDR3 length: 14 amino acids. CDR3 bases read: TGTGCCAGCAGCTCCACAGGGAACACCGGGGAG. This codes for CASSSTGNTGE. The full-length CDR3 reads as CASSSTGNTGELFF.

The CDR3 sequence is CASSLNGGQGSDTQYF. The covered CDR3 bases are TGTGCCAGCAGCTTAAACGGGGGACAGGGATCAGATACG. The rearrangement links TRBV7-3 to TRBJ2-3; 9 positions match TRBD1. The CDR3 extends 3 residues past the end of the read, so its final part is completed from the germline J gene. The CDR3 is made up of 16 amino acids. Germline CDR1 is SGHTA and CDR2 is FQGTGA. With 1 base clipped from V and 4 bases from J, the junction kept 6 bases outside the gene matches.

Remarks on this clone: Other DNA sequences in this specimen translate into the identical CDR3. The CDR3: CSAGGTSGGPIPETQYF. CDR3 DNA (partial): TGCAGTGCTGGAGGGACTAGCGGGGGGCCGATCCCAGAGACC. The chain couples TRBV20-1 to TRBJ2-5; 15 bases agree with TRBD2. Read data end 3 residues before the CDR3 end; the end is taken from the germline J gene. V trimming: 5 bases; J trimming: 4 bases; junction bases outside the gene matches: 11. The CDR3 spans 17 residues. CDR1 is DFQATT and CDR2 is SNEGSKA in the germline V gene (reference sequence).

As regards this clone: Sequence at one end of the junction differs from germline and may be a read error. The CDR3 loop is CASSGIRTVRSTDTQYF. CDR3 DNA (partial): TGTGCTAGCAGCGGGATCCGGACAGTTCGGAGCACAGATACG. The chain carries TRBV2 and TRBJ2-3; TRBD2 might be the D (7 bases). Read sequence stops 3 residues before the CDR3 end, and the germline J gene provides the missing end. The CDR3 totals 17 residues. Germline CDR1 and CDR2: SNHLY and FYNNEI.

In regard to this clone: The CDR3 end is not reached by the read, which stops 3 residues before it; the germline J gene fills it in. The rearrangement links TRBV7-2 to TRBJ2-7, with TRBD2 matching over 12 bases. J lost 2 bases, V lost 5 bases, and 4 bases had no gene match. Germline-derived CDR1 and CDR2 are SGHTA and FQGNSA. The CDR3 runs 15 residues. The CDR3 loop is CASSPPSGRAYEQYF. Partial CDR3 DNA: TGTGCCAGCAGCCCACCTAGCGGGAGGGCCTACGAG.

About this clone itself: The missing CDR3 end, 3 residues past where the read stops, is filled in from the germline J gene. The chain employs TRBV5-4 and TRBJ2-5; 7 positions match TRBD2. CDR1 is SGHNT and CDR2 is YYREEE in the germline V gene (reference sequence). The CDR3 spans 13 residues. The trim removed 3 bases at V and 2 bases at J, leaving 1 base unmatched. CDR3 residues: CASSWGGQETQYF. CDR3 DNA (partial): TGTGCCAGCAGCTGGGGGGGGCAAGAGACC.

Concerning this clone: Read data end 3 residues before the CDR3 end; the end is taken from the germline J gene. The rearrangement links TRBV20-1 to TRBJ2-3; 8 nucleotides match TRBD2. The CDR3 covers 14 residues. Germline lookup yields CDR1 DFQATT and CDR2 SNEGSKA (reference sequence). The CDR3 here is CSARDSRGGGTQYF. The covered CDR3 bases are TGCAGTGCTAGAGATTCACGGGGGGGCGGCACG.

The CDR3 bases that were read are TGTGCCAGCTCACTGACAGCCAGCTCCTACGAG. It encodes CASSLTASSYE. The entire CDR3 sequence reads CASSLTASSYEQYF. This chain joins TRBV18 and TRBJ2-7, with D perhaps matching TRBD1 (5 bases). The CDR3 extends 3 residues past the end of the read, so its final part is completed from the germline J gene. The CDR3 is 14 amino acids. Trimming stripped 4 bases from V and 0 bases from J, with 10 bases between. Germline CDR1 is KGHSH and CDR2 is LQKENI.